One sample yielded the 13 T cell receptor beta chains listed below, sequenced in a study of monozygotic twins with inflammatory bowel disease. TCRdb re-called the 5' RACE reads and catalogs CDR3 proteins one per entry, DNA excluded. This table holds a few hundred thousand distinct CDR3 sequences. The sample taken for sequencing was blood. These receptors were taken from a human donor with ulcerative colitis or Crohn's disease, or a healthy co-twin of an affected twin (not recorded which).

The chain couples TRBV19 to TRBJ2-3; the TRBD1 assignment by TCRdb is unverifiable without DNA. This CDR3 is built from 16 residues. Germline V gene sequence: CDR1 LNHDA, CDR2 SQIVND (reference sequence). The CDR3 region is CASSQTGGSSADTQYF.

The chain's CDR3 is CASSKTPSGQGVYQETQYF. V is TRBV5-1 and J is TRBJ2-5; the D call from TCRdb, TRBD1, cannot be confirmed without DNA. This CDR3 has 19 residues. Germline V lookup: CDR1 SGHRS, CDR2 YFSETQ.

CDR3: CASSDQGLVTETQYF. This sequence joins TRBV2 and TRBJ2-5; lacking DNA, the TRBD1 call made by TCRdb goes unchecked. Per the germline V gene, CDR1 is SNHLY and CDR2 is FYNNEI. This CDR3 is built from 15 residues.

The chain couples TRBV5-1 to TRBJ2-3. In germline, CDR1 is SGHRS, CDR2 YFSETQ. CDR3 length: 15 amino acids. CDR3 residues: CASSLFTVRTDTQYF.

This CDR3 reads CASSLSGGGVGQPQHF. The chain couples TRBV12-3 or TRBV12-4 to TRBJ1-5. This CDR3 spans 16 amino acids.

The rearrangement links TRBV5-1 to TRBJ2-7; TCRdb outputs TRBD1, but without DNA this stays unchecked. The CDR3 has 14 amino acids. The germline V gene has CDR1 SGHRS and CDR2 YFSETQ. This CDR3 is CASSPNARVDEQYF.

V is TRBV20-1 and J is TRBJ2-3; TCRdb reports TRBD2, a call that lacks DNA to check it against. The CDR3 sequence is 14 residues long. CDR1 and CDR2 (germline): DFQATT, SNEGSKA (reference sequence). The CDR3: CSARIAGGPDTQYF.

This chain's CDR3 is CAIRQGGEVTEAFF. The chain is built from TRBV10-3 and TRBJ1-1; TCRdb designates TRBD1, a call that cannot be tested without DNA. Germline V gene lookup returns CDR1 ENHRY and CDR2 SYGVKD. The CDR3 covers 14 residues.

The rearrangement uses TRBV10-2 and TRBJ1-5; TCRdb picks TRBD1, but there is no DNA to check that call. The germline V gene encodes CDR1 WSHSY and CDR2 SAAADI. CDR3 length equals 16 residues. CDR3 region: CASSPQGFNSNQPQHF.

The chain combines TRBV13 with TRBJ1-3; TCRdb calls TRBD1, which cannot be checked without DNA. Germline V gene lookup returns CDR1 PRHDT and CDR2 FYEKMQ (reference sequence). The CDR3 is 16 amino acids. The CDR3 reads CASSLAGRRSGNTIYF.

This chain links TRBV7-9 with TRBJ2-5; there is no DNA to check the TCRdb D call of TRBD1. The CDR3 sequence is 14 residues long. From germline, CDR1 is SEHNR and CDR2 FQNEAQ (reference sequence). This CDR3 is CASSIRGGQETQYF. The full variable domain, with the rest looked up from reference TRBV7-9 and TRBJ2-5, is DTGVSQNPRHKITKRGQNVTFRCDPISEHNRLYWYRQTLGQGPEFLTYFQNEAQLEKSRLLSDRFSAERPKGSFSTLEIQRTEQGDSAMYLCASSIRGGQETQYFGPGTRLLVL.

The rearrangement joins TRBV7-3 to TRBJ2-1. This CDR3 contains 13 residues. CDR1 is SGHTA and CDR2 is FQGTGA in the germline V gene. This CDR3 reads CASSLYGVNEQFF.

The rearrangement links TRBV11-2 to TRBJ2-7; TCRdb's D call of TRBD2 is untestable without DNA. Germline V gene data show CDR1 as SGHAT and CDR2 as FQNNGV. This CDR3 contains 11 residues. The CDR3: CASSRESEQYF.